The 25 T cell receptor beta chains listed next were all sequenced from one sample in a study of T-cell memory formation after mild COVID-19. Each CDR3 protein gets one entry after TCRdb re-called the 5' RACE reads with MiXCR. The sample contains around 510,000 distinct CDR3 sequences, roughly 20% of which appear only once. Sequencing input: PBMCs or a T cell subset sorted from them (not recorded which). The receptors shown here come from an adult woman who had mild COVID-19 (a few samples of this study predate the infection). Cell type and time point are not known.

V and J are TRBV11-2 and TRBJ2-3, with D unresolved. CDR3 length: 16 amino acids. Germline V CDR1 and CDR2: SGHAT, FQNNGV. V was pared by 5 bases and J by 1 base, with 16 bases between. CDR3 bases: TGTGCCAGCAGCCGGACGATCCTAGTCGGCACAGATACGCAGTATTTT. Translated: CASSRTILVGTDTQYF.

This chain uses TRBV30 with TRBJ2-3; weak D call: TRBD2 (6 bases). The CDR3 length is 13 residues. V was shortened by 2 bases and J by 5 bases, with 11 bases between the two germline ends. CDR1 is GTSNPN and CDR2 is SVGIG in the germline V gene (reference sequence). CDR3 nucleotide sequence: TGTGCCTGGAGTACGTCCGGGGGAGATACGCAGTATTTT. Its protein is CAWSTSGGDTQYF.

The chain couples TRBV6-2 or TRBV6-3 to TRBJ2-1, with 7 bases fitting TRBD1. The CDR3 runs to 16 residues. V lost 6 bases and J lost 0; bases outside the gene matches: 8. Germline V gene data show CDR1 as MNHEY and CDR2 as SVGEGT. For the CDR3, the DNA is TGTGCCAGCAGATTAGGGGGCAGGAGCTCCTACAATGAGCAGTTCTTC. The encoded protein is CASRLGGRSSYNEQFF.

This clonotype was found a few times. The chain links TRBV9 to TRBJ1-2; D is perhaps TRBD1 (5 bases). CDR1 is SGDLS and CDR2 is YYNGEE in the germline V gene. With 4 bases removed from V and 5 bases from J, the gap between germline ends came to 21 bases. CDR3 length: 16 residues. The CDR3 loop reads CASSPSGTDRGYGYTF. The CDR3 DNA follows: TGTGCCAGCAGCCCGTCAGGGACCGACCGCGGGTATGGCTACACCTTC.

This chain uses TRBV3-1 with TRBJ1-2; no firm D call. The CDR3 is 14 residues long. Per germline, CDR1 LGHDT and CDR2 YNNKEL (reference sequence). V shed 4 bases and J shed 3 bases, with 12 bases lying between them. The CDR3 loop reads CASSPPEVDYGYTF. The CDR3 region has the DNA TGTGCCAGCAGCCCCCCGGAGGTAGACTATGGCTACACCTTC.

The chain carries TRBV12-3 or TRBV12-4 and TRBJ2-7, with 8 nucleotides matching TRBD1. V shed 0 bases, J shed 0 bases, and the junction held 7 bases outside the gene matches. The CDR3 spans 17 residues. The CDR3 reads CASSLAIGQGRSYEQYF. DNA for the CDR3: TGTGCCAGCAGTTTAGCTATCGGACAGGGACGCTCCTACGAGCAGTACTTC.

This clonotype was seen more than once but under ten times. The CDR3 DNA follows: TGTGCCAGCAGCCAAGATGGGGGACCCGGGGGATACTACGAGCAGTACTTC. It specifies CASSQDGGPGGYYEQYF. The chain joins TRBV3-1 to TRBJ2-7; D is possibly TRBD2 (6 bases). Germline V gene lookup returns CDR1 LGHDT and CDR2 YNNKEL (reference sequence). Trimming took 0 bases from V and 3 from J, leaving 18 bases between them. This CDR3 region has 17 residues.

This clonotype has only a few counts. V usage is TRBV3-1 and J usage is TRBJ2-4; 8 nucleotides agree with TRBD1. The CDR3 is made up of 14 amino acids. Germline assignment: CDR1 LGHDT and CDR2 YNNKEL (reference sequence). V lost 3 bases to trimming and J lost 7 bases; unmatched junction nucleotides: 5. The CDR3 coding sequence is TGTGCCAGCAGCCATGGGACAGGAATTAACATTCAGTACTTC. Encoded protein: CASSHGTGINIQYF.

The chain couples TRBV5-1 to TRBJ2-1; 14 nucleotides agree with TRBD2. The CDR3 has 17 residues. V lost 3 bases to trimming and J lost 9 bases; unmatched junction nucleotides: 11. Germline V gene lookup returns CDR1 SGHRS and CDR2 YFSETQ. CDR3 in DNA: TGCGCCAGCAGCTGGGGACTAGCGGGGGCCGCGAGCGGTGAGCAGTTCTTC. It codes for CASSWGLAGAASGEQFF.

V usage is TRBV19 and J usage is TRBJ2-5; 8 nucleotides line up with TRBD1. With V trimmed by 2 bases and J by 4 bases, 6 bases remained unmatched. This CDR3 is built from 15 residues. CDR1 is LNHDA and CDR2 is SQIVND in the germline V gene (reference sequence). In DNA form, the CDR3 reads TGTGCCAGTAGTATATCTCGGACAGGGTTAGAGACCCAGTACTTC. Its protein is CASSISRTGLETQYF.

This clonotype has a handful of counts. CDR3 nucleotides: TGTGCCAGCAGTATGACAGGGAGTAGGACTGAAGCTTTCTTT. Protein sequence: CASSMTGSRTEAFF. The chain recombines TRBV27 with TRBJ1-1, with 7 bases that match TRBD1. J was trimmed by 5 bases and V by 5 bases; bases with no gene match: 8. Germline CDR1 MNHEY, CDR2 SMNVEV (reference sequence). The CDR3 length is 14 residues.

This chain uses TRBV10-3 with TRBJ2-7; TRBD2 aligns across 8 bases. The germline V gene encodes CDR1 ENHRY and CDR2 SYGVKD. The CDR3 runs 15 residues. With 0 bases clipped from V and 5 bases from J, the junction kept 6 bases outside the gene matches. In DNA, the CDR3 is TGTGCCATCAGTGAGTCCGGGGGGGTCGGCAACGAGCAGTACTTC. It specifies CAISESGGVGNEQYF.

This clonotype appeared a few times. The chain has TRBV2 and TRBJ2-7, with 10 bases fitting TRBD1. This CDR3 region has 13 residues. From germline, CDR1 is SNHLY and CDR2 FYNNEI. Losses at the gene ends were 8 bases for V and 2 bases for J; bases not matched to a gene: 3. As DNA, the CDR3 is TGTGCCAGCGGTGGACAGGGGGCCTACGAGCAGTACTTC. It encodes CASGGQGAYEQYF.

V and J are TRBV20-1 and TRBJ1-2; 10 bases match TRBD1. Looked up from germline, CDR1 is DFQATT and CDR2 is SNEGSKA (reference sequence). The junction had 9 bases not matched to a gene; V was cut back by 2 bases and J by 9 bases. CDR3 size: 14 residues. CDR3 DNA: TGCAGTGCTAGACCCTCGACAGGGGGCAGGAGCTACACCTTC. This sequence encodes CSARPSTGGRSYTF.

The table lists this clonotype with a few counts. The CDR3 sequence is CASSGPTRTSSYEQYF. The CDR3 nucleotides are TGTGCCAGCAGCGGACCAACTAGAACTAGCTCCTACGAGCAGTACTTC. The rearrangement joins TRBV12-3 or TRBV12-4 to TRBJ2-7, with D maybe TRBD2 (5 bases). The CDR3 runs to 16 residues. V dropped 6 bases and J dropped 0 bases, with 18 bases sitting between them.

The chain links TRBV2 to TRBJ2-3; maybe TRBD1 (5 bases). Between the trimmed V and J ends, which lost 4 bases and 5 bases, there was a span of 19 bases. This CDR3 spans 16 amino acids. Germline V CDR1 and CDR2: SNHLY, FYNNEI. The CDR3 nucleotides are TGTGCCAGCAGTGTCATAGGGGCAGGGCTTGGAGATACGCAGTATTTT. It encodes CASSVIGAGLGDTQYF.

The chain has TRBV12-5 and TRBJ2-3; no clear D gene. CDR1 is LGHNT, CDR2 FRNRAP, per germline. This CDR3 contains 15 residues. V dropped 1 base and J dropped 3 bases, with 11 bases sitting between them. CDR3 sequence (DNA): TGTGCTAGTGGTTTGGCTGTAGGTGGAACAGATACGCAGTATTTT. Amino acid sequence: CASGLAVGGTDTQYF. Supplemented by reference TRBV12-5 and TRBJ2-3, the full variable domain reads DARVTQTPRHKVTEMGQEVTMRCQPILGHNTVFWYRQTMMQGLELLAYFRNRAPLDDSGMPKDRFSAEMPDATLATLKIQPSEPRDSAVYFCASGLAVGGTDTQYFGPGTRLTVL.

The table lists this clonotype with a few counts. This sequence joins TRBV6-2 or TRBV6-3 and TRBJ1-2, with D possibly matching TRBD1 (5 bases). Per germline, CDR1 MNHEY and CDR2 SVGEGT. The CDR3 is made up of 15 amino acids. V was shortened by 4 bases and J by 3 bases, with 15 bases between the two germline ends. The CDR3 bases are TGTGCCAGCAGTTCCCCCGGGACTAGGGACTATGGCTACACCTTC. Protein sequence: CASSSPGTRDYGYTF.

This clonotype was counted between two and nine times. The V and J genes are TRBV6-2 or TRBV6-3 and TRBJ2-7, with 13 nucleotides matching TRBD2. Germline V gene sequence: CDR1 MNHEY, CDR2 SVGEGT. This CDR3 comprises 14 residues. J lost 3 bases, V lost 6 bases, and 2 bases had no gene match. CDR3 DNA sequence: TGTGCCAGCAGAGGACTAGCGGGAGTCTACGAGCAGTACTTC. It translates to CASRGLAGVYEQYF.

This chain uses TRBV19 with TRBJ1-6; weak D call: TRBD1 (5 bases). The CDR3 sequence is 12 residues long. V lost 6 bases, J lost 8 bases, and 8 bases lay in between. Germline-derived CDR1 and CDR2 are LNHDA and SQIVND (reference sequence). CDR3 bases: TGTGCCAGTAGAGCACAGGATTCACCCCTCCACTTT. Its protein product is CASRAQDSPLHF.

This clonotype was found a few times. The chain is built from TRBV6-6 and TRBJ2-7; TRBD2 is a possible D gene (5 bases). Trimming took off 6 bases at V and 4 bases at J, with 16 bases between the two ends. The V gene's germline CDR1 is MNHNY and CDR2 SVGAGI (reference sequence). The CDR3 covers 14 residues. The CDR3 spells CASSYQRPPYEQYF. The CDR3 DNA reads TGTGCCAGCAGCTACCAGCGGCCACCTTACGAGCAGTACTTC.

The chain recombines TRBV6-1 with TRBJ2-1, with TRBD2 identical over 8 bases. The trim removed 2 bases at V and 4 bases at J, leaving 1 base unmatched. This CDR3 region has 14 residues. Per germline, CDR1 MNHNS and CDR2 SASEGT. The CDR3 spells CASSELAGYNEQFF. The CDR3, as DNA: TGTGCCAGCAGTGAACTAGCGGGTTACAATGAGCAGTTCTTC.

This clonotype was seen ten or more times. The V and J genes are TRBV9 and TRBJ2-3; D is undetermined. V was shortened by 2 bases and J by 0 bases, with 10 bases between the two germline ends. Germline CDR1 reads SGDLS; CDR2 reads YYNGEE. The length of the CDR3 is 15 residues. The CDR3 sequence is CASSVSSTSTDTQYF. In DNA form, the CDR3 reads TGTGCCAGCAGCGTGTCTTCCACTAGCACAGATACGCAGTATTTT.

This clonotype was picked up one time. The rearrangement links TRBV30 to TRBJ2-7; 9 bases agree with TRBD1. The CDR3 loop spans 14 amino acids. The V gene end was trimmed by 1 base and the J gene end by 3 bases; junction bases not matched to a gene: 4. The germline V gene encodes CDR1 GTSNPN and CDR2 SVGIG (reference sequence). CDR3 bases: TGTGCCTGGAGTGGCCGGGACAGGGTCTACGAGCAGTACTTC. Protein sequence: CAWSGRDRVYEQYF. Full variable domain (rest looked up from reference TRBV30 and TRBJ2-7): SQTIHQWPATLVQPVGSPLSLECTVEGTSNPNLYWYRQAAGRGLQLLFYSVGIGQISSEVPQNLSASRPQDRQFILSSKKLLLSDSGFYLCAWSGRDRVYEQYFGPGTRLTVT.

This chain joins TRBV24-1 and TRBJ2-1, with 7 bases lining up with TRBD1. CDR3 length: 14 residues. Per germline, CDR1 KGHDR and CDR2 SFDVKD. V trimming: 2 bases; J trimming: 7 bases; junction bases outside the gene matches: 4. CDR3 sequence: CATSDYRGSNEQFF. CDR3 coding DNA: TGTGCCACCAGTGATTACAGGGGTTCGAATGAGCAGTTCTTC.